A single sample is the source of the 5 T cell receptor beta chains below, sequenced in a study of shared clonotypes between healthy human individuals. Profiled with immunoSEQ multiplex PCR; TCRdb holds only in-frame clones, not every one. This sample carries 2 million to 2.5 million clones, 80% to 95% of them seen once, and the ten largest clones take roughly 0.36%. The sample taken for sequencing was naive CD4+ T cells from PBMCs. Noted subset: CD45RA+ positively selected. All receptors come from a man aged 18 to 29 in good health. Some clones in this sample may be carry-over from other donors' samples.

Turning to this clone: Additional DNA sequences in this sample encode the identical CDR3. The rearrangement uses TRBV5-1 and TRBJ1-1; maybe TRBD1 (5 bases). The CDR3 has 13 residues. The ends were cut back, 0 bases at V and 5 bases at J, with 8 bases in the middle. Germline V gives CDR1 SGHRS, CDR2 YFSETQ. The CDR3 nucleotides read TGCGCCAGCAGCTTGGCAGGGAGGACTGAAGCTTTCTTT. The encoded protein is CASSLAGRTEAFF. Drawing the rest from reference TRBV5-1 and TRBJ1-1, the complete variable domain is KAGVTQTPRYLIKTRGQQVTLSCSPISGHRSVSWYQQTPGQGLQFLFEYFSETQRNKGNFPGRFSGRQFSNSRSEMNVSTLELGDSALYLCASSLAGRTEAFFGQGTRLTVV.

The V and J genes are TRBV7-9 and TRBJ1-1; tentatively, D is TRBD1 (5 bases). The CDR3 spans 12 residues. V lost 6 bases to trimming and J lost 4 bases, with 9 bases between them. Germline V gene data show CDR1 as SEHNR and CDR2 as FQNEAQ (reference sequence). Here the CDR3 DNA reads TGTGCCAGCAGGGTGGGGGGCACTGAAGCTTTCTTT. Translated: CASRVGGTEAFF.

The V and J genes are TRBV7-9 and TRBJ2-5; TRBD1 aligns across 8 bases. Near its end, the DNA agrees better with TRBJ2-7, so the J call may be wrong. The CDR3 consists of 16 residues. Germline V CDR1 and CDR2: SEHNR, FQNEAQ (reference sequence). CDR3 in DNA: TGTGCCAGCAGCCTGATTCCGGGACAGGTGTCCTACGAGCAGTACTTC. The encoded protein is CASSLIPGQVSYEQYF.

This chain links TRBV6-5 with TRBJ1-1; 7 nucleotides match TRBD1. After removal of 5 bases from V and 4 bases from J, the junction contained 10 bases not matched to a gene. From germline, CDR1 is MNHEY and CDR2 SVGAGI. The CDR3 extends over 15 amino acids. The CDR3 is CASSAQPNRGTEAFF. The CDR3 coding sequence is TGTGCCAGCAGTGCCCAACCTAACAGGGGCACTGAAGCTTTCTTT.

The chain combines TRBV9 with TRBJ2-3, with unresolved D. Germline V gives CDR1 SGDLS, CDR2 YYNGEE. V was trimmed by 1 base and J by 4 bases, leaving 10 bases between them. The CDR3 length is 14 residues. CDR3 region: CASSVMGLPDTQYF. The CDR3 DNA is TGTGCCAGCAGCGTAATGGGGTTGCCAGATACGCAGTATTTT.